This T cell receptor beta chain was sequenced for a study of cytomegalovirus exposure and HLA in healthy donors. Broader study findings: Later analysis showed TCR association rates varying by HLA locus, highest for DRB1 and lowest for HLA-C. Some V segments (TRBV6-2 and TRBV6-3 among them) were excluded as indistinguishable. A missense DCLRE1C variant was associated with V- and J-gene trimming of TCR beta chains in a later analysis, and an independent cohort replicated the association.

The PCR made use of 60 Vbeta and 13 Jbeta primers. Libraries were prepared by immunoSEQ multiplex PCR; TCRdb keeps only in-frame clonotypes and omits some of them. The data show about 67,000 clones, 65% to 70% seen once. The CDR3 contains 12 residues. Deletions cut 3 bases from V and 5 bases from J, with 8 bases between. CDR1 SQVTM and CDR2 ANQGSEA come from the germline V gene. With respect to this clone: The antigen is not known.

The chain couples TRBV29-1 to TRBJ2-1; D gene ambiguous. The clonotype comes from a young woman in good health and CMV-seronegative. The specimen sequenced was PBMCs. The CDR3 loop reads CSVEVRDNEQFF. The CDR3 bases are TGCAGCGTTGAGGTCCGGGACAATGAGCAGTTCTTC.